This TCR beta chain is from a study of human T cells and chemical hapten exposure. Ten or more counts support this clonotype. Its specificity is not known. The V end lost 6 bases, the J end lost 2 bases, and 15 bases lay between the germline ends. The CDR3 is 15 residues long. CDR1 MDHEN and CDR2 SYDVKM come from the germline V gene. In TCRdb, the RACE reads were re-called with MiXCR into one record per CDR3 protein. Among 75,000 to 100,000 distinct CDR3 sequences listed, about an eighth were seen once. Findings and limits, study-wide: DPC sensitization did not alter TCRs above 1 in 1000 frequency. The donors suffered from alopecia, so their immune response may not match that of healthy people.

Time point described: patch test 1, 2 weeks after DPC sensitization. As for treatment: therapeutic diphenylcyclopropenone sensitization with weekly scalp DPC. The rearrangement uses TRBV28 and TRBJ2-3, with D perhaps TRBD1 or TRBD2 (5 bases each). This clonotype was sampled from a middle-aged woman with alopecia areata. Some clones in this sample may be carry-over from other donors' samples. The sequences come from whole blood, collected in connection with sensitization to the hapten diphenylcyclopropenone (DPC). The CDR3 loop reads CASSPRGLPTDTQYF. The CDR3 DNA sequence: TGTGCCAGCAGCCCGAGGGGATTACCCACAGATACGCAGTATTTT.